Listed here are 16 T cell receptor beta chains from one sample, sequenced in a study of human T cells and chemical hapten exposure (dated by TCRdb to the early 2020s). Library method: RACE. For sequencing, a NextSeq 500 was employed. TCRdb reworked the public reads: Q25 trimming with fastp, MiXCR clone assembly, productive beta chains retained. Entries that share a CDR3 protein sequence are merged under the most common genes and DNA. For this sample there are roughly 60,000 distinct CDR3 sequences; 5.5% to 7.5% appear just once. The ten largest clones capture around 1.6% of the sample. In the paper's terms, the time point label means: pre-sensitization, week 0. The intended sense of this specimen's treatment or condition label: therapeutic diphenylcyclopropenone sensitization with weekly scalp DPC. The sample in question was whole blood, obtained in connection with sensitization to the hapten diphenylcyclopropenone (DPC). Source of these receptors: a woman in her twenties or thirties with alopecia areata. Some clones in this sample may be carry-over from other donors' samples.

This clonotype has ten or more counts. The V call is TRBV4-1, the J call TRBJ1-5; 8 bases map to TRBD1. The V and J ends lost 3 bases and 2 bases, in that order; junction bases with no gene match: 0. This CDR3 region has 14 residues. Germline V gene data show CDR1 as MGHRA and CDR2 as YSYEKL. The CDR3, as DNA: TGCGCCAGCAGCCAGACAGGGGGCAATCAGCCCCAGCATTTT. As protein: CASSQTGGNQPQHF.

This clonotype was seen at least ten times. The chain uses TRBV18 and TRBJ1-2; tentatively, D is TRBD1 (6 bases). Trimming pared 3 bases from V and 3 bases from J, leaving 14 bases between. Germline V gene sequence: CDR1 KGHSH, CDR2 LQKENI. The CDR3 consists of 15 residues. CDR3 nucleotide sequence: TGTGCCAGCTCACCGGGTCCAGGGGCTGACTATGGCTACACCTTC. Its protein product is CASSPGPGADYGYTF.

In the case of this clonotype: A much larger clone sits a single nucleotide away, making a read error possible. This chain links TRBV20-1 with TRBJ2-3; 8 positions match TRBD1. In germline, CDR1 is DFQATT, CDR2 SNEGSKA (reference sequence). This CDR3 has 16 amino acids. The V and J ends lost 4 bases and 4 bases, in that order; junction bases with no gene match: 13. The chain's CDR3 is CSAINPGQGGSDTQYF. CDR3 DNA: TGCAGTGCTATAAATCCAGGACAGGGCGGGTCAGATACGCAGTATTTT.

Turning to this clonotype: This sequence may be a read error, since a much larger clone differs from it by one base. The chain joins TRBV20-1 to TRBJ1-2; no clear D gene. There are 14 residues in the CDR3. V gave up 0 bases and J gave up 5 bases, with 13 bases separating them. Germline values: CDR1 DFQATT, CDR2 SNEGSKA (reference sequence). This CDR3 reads CSARDPKSLYGYTF. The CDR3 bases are TGCAGTGCTAGAGATCCCAAGAGTCTATATGGCTACACCTTC.

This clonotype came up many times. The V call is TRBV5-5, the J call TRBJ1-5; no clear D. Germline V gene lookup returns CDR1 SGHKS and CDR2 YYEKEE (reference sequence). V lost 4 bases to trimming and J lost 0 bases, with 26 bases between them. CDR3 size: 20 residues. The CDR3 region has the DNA TGTGCCAGCAGCAGCCGGCCGGGCGCCCTCTATGACTATAGCAATCAGCCCCAGCATTTT. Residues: CASSSRPGALYDYSNQPQHF.

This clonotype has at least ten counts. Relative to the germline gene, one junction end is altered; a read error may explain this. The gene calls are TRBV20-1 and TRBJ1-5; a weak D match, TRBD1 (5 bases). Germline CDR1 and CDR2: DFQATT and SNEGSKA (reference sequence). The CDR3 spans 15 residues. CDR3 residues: CSARLGVLSHQPQHF. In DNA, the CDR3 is TGCAGTGCTAGATTGGGGGTACTTAGCCATCAGCCCCAGCATTTT.

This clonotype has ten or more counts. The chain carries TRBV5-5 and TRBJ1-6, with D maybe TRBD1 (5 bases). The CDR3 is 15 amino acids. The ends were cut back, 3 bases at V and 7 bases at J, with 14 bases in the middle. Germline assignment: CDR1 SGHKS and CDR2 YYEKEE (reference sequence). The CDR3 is CASSSDQGSNSPLHF. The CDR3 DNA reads TGTGCCAGCAGCTCTGATCAGGGTTCCAATTCACCCCTCCACTTT.

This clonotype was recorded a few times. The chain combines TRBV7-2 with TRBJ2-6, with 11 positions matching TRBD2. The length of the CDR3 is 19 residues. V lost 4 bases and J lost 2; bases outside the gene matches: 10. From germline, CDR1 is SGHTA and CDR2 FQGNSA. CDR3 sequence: CASSSAGSGGATGANVLTF. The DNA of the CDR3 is TGTGCCAGCAGCTCTGCTGGTAGCGGGGGGGCCACTGGGGCCAACGTCCTGACTTTC.

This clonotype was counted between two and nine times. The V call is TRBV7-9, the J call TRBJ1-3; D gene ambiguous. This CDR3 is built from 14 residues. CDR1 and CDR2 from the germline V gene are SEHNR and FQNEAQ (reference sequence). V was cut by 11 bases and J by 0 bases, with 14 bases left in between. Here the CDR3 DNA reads TGTGCCGGGGAGACGCTTCGCTCTGGAAACACCATATATTTT. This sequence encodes CAGETLRSGNTIYF.

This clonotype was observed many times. The CDR3 reads CAIVRDRGSPLHF. The CDR3 nucleotides are TGTGCCATCGTTCGGGACAGGGGATCACCCCTCCACTTT. V is TRBV10-3 and J is TRBJ1-6, with 10 bases matching TRBD1. Germline loops: CDR1 ENHRY, CDR2 SYGVKD. The CDR3 totals 13 residues. After removal of 8 bases from V and 10 bases from J, the junction contained 5 bases not matched to a gene.

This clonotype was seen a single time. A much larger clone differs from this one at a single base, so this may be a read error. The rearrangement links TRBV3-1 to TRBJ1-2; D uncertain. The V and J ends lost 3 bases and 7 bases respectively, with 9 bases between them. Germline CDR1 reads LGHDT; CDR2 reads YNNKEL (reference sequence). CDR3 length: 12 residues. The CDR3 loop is CASSHRSGGYTF. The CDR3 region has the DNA TGTGCCAGCAGCCATCGGAGCGGTGGCTACACCTTC.

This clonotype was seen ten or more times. CDR3: CASSQAAGTNTEAFF. DNA for the CDR3: TGTGCCAGCAGCCAAGCAGCAGGGACGAACACTGAAGCTTTCTTT. V and J are TRBV14 and TRBJ1-1, with D perhaps matching TRBD1 (5 bases). CDR3 length equals 15 residues. The V gene lost 1 base and the J gene lost 1 base, with 10 bases spanning the gap. Per the germline V gene, CDR1 is SGHDN and CDR2 is FVKESK.

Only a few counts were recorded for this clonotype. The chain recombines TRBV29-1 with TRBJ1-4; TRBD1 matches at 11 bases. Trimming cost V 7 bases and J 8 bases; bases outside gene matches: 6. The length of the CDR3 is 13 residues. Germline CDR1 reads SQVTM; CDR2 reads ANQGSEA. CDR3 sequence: CSAGQGAGEKLFF. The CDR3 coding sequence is TGCAGCGCTGGACAGGGGGCAGGGGAAAAACTGTTTTTT.

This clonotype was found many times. In nucleotides, the CDR3 is TGCAGTGCTAGAGATCGGGTAAATAGCAATCAGCCCCAGCATTTT. This codes for CSARDRVNSNQPQHF. The chain recombines TRBV20-1 with TRBJ1-5; D is undetermined. Germline values: CDR1 DFQATT, CDR2 SNEGSKA (reference sequence). The V gene lost 0 bases and the J gene lost 0 bases, with 9 bases spanning the gap. The CDR3 totals 15 residues.

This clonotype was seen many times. The DNA for the CDR3 is TGTGCCAGCAGCTTGGGGGGATTCACCGGGGAGCTGTTTTTT. As protein: CASSLGGFTGELFF. The chain links TRBV5-4 to TRBJ2-2; D unclear. The CDR3 consists of 14 residues. The germline V gene encodes CDR1 SGHNT and CDR2 YYREEE (reference sequence). Trimming removed 0 bases from V and 4 bases from J, with 7 bases in between.

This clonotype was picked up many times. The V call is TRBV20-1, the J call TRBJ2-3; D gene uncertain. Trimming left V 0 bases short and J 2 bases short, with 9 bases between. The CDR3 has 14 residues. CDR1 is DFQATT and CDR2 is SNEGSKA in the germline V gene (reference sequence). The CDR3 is CSARDFVSTDTQYF. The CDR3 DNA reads TGCAGTGCTAGAGATTTCGTTTCCACAGATACGCAGTATTTT.